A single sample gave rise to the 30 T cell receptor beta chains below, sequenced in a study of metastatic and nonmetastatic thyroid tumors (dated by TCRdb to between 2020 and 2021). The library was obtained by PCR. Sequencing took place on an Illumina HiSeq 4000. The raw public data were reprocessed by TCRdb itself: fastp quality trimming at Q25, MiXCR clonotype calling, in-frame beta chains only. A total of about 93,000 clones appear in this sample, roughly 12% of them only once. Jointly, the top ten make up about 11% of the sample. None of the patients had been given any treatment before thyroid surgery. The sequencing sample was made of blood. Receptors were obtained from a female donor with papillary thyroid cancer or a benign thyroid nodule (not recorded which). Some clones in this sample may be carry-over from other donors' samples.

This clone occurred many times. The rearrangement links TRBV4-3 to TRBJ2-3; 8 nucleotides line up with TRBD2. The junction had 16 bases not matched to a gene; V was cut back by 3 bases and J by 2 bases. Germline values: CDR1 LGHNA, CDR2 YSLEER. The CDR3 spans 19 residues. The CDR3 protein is CASSQPPLGSGIVTDTQYF. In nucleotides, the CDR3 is TGCGCCAGCAGCCAGCCCCCCCTGGGTAGCGGGATTGTCACAGATACGCAGTATTTT.

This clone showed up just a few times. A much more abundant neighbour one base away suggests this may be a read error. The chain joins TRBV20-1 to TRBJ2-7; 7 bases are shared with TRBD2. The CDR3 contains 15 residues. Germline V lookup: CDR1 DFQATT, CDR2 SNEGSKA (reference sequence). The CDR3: CSATRRDRLAYERYF. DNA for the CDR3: TGCAGTGCTACTAGACGGGATAGACTAGCCTACGAGCGGTACTTC.

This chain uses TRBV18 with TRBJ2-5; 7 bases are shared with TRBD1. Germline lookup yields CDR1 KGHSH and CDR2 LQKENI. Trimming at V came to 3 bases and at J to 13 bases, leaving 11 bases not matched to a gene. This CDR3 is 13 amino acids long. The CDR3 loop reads CASSPDRQETRYF. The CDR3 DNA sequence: TGTGCCAGCTCACCGGACAGGCAAGAGACACGGTACTTC.

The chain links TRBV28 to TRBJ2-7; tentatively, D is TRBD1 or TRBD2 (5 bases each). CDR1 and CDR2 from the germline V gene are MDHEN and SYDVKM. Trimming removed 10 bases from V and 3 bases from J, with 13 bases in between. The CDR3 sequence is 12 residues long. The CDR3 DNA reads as TGTGCCACAGAGGGGACCCTCTACGAGCAGTACTTC. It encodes CATEGTLYEQYF.

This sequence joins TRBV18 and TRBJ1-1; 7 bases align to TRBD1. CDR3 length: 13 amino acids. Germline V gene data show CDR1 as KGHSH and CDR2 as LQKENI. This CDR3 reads CGCSFRDRGTAFF. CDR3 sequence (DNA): TGTGGGTGCTCATTTAGGGACAGAGGTACGGCTTTCTTT.

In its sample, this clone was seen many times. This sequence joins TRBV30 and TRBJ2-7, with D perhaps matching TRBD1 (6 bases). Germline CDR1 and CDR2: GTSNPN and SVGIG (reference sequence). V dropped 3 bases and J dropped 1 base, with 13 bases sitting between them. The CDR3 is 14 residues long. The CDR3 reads CAWRSMGASYEQYF. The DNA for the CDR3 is TGTGCCTGGAGGAGCATGGGGGCTTCCTACGAGCAGTACTTC.

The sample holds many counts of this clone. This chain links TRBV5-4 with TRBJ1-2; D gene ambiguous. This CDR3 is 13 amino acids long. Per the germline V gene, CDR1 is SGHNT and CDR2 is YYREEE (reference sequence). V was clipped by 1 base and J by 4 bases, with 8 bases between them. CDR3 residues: CASSLTDGYGYTF. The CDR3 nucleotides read TGTGCCAGCAGCTTGACGGACGGCTATGGCTACACCTTC.

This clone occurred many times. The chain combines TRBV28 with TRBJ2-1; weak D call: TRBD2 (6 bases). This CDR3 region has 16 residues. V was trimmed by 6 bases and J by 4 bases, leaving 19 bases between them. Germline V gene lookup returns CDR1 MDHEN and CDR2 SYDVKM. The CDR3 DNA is TGTGCCAGCAGGTTAGATAGCGGCAGAGGATACAATGAGCAGTTCTTC. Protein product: CASRLDSGRGYNEQFF.

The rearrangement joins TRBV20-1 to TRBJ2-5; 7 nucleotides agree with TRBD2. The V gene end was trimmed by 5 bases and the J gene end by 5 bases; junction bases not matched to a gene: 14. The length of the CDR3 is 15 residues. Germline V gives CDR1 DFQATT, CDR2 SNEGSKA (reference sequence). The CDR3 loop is CSAGGVAVGWETQYF. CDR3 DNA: TGCAGTGCTGGGGGGGTAGCTGTTGGGTGGGAGACCCAGTACTTC.

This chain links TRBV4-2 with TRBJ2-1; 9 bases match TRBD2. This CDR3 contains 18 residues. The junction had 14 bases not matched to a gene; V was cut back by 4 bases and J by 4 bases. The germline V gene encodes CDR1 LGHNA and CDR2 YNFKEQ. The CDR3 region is CASSRPARAGGWYNEQFF. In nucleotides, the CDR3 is TGTGCCAGCAGCCGCCCCGCTAGGGCGGGAGGGTGGTACAATGAGCAGTTCTTC.

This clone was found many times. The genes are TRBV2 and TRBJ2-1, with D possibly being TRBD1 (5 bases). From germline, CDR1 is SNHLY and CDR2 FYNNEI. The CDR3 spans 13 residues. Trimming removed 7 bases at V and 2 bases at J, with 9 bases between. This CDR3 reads CASTGSTYNEQFF. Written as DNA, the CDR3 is TGTGCCAGCACAGGGTCTACCTACAATGAGCAGTTCTTC.

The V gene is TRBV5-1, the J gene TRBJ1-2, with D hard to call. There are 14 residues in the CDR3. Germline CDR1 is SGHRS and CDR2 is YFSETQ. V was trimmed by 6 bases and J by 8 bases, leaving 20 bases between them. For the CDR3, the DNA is TGCGCCAGCACCGAGGATACCCTCCGCAACGGCTACACCTTC. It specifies CASTEDTLRNGYTF.

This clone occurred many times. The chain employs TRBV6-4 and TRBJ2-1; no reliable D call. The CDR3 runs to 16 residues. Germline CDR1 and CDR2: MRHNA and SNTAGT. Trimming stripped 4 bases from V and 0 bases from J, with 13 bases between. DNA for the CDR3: TGTGCCAGCAGTGCCCCCTCGCAAAGCTCCTACAATGAGCAGTTCTTC. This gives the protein CASSAPSQSSYNEQFF.

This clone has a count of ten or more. The DNA for the CDR3 is TGTGCCAGCAGTCTAGCGGGAGGCACAGATACGCAGTATTTT. It encodes CASSLAGGTDTQYF. V and J are TRBV6-1 and TRBJ2-3, with 10 nucleotides matching TRBD2. The CDR3 runs to 14 residues. Trimming at V came to 5 bases and at J to 1 base, leaving 0 bases not matched to a gene. Germline V gene data show CDR1 as MNHNS and CDR2 as SASEGT.

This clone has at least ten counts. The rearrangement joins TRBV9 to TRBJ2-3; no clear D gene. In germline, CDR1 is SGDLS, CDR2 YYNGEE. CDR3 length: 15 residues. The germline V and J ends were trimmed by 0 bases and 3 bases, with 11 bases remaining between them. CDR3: CASSVAIHETDTQYF. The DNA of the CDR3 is TGTGCCAGCAGCGTAGCTATTCACGAAACAGATACGCAGTATTTT.

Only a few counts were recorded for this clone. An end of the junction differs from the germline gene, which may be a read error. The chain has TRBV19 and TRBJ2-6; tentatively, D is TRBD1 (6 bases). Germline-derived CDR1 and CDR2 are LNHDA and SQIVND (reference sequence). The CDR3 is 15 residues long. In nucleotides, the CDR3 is TGTGCCAGTAGGCGCAGGGGTGCCGGGGCCGACGTCCTGACTTTC. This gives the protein CASRRRGAGADVLTF. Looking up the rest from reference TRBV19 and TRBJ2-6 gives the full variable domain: DGGITQSPKYLFRKEGQNVTLSCEQNLNHDAMYWYRQDPGQGLRLIYYSQIVNDFQKGDIAEGYSVSREKKESFPLTVTSAQKNPTAFYLCASRRRGAGADVLTFGAGSRLTVL.

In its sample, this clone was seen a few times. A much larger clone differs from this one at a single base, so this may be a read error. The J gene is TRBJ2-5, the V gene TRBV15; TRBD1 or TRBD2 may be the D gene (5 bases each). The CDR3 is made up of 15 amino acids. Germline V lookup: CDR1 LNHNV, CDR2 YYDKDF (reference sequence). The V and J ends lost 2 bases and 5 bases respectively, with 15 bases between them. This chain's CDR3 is CATSRHRQCGETQYF. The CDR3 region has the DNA TGTGCCACCAGCAGACACAGACAGTGCGGGGAGACCCAGTACTTC.

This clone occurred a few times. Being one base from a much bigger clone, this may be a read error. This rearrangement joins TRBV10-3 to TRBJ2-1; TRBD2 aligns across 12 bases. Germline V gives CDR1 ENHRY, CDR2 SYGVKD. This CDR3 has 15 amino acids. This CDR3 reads CAISATSGSSNDQFF. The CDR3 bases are TGTGCCATCAGCGCGACTAGCGGGAGCTCCAATGATCAGTTCTTC.

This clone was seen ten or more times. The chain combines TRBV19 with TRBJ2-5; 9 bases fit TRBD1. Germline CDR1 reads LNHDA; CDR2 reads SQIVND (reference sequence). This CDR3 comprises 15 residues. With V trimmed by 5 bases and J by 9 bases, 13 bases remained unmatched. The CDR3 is CASSPYPGTGSSQYF. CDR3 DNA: TGTGCCAGTAGTCCCTACCCCGGGACAGGGTCGTCCCAGTACTTC.

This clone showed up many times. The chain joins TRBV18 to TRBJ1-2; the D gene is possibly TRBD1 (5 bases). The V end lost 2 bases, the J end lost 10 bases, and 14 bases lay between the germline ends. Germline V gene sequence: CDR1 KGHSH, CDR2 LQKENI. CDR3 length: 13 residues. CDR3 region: CASSPSDTRPYTF. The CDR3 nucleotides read TGTGCCAGCTCACCATCGGACACCCGGCCCTACACCTTC.

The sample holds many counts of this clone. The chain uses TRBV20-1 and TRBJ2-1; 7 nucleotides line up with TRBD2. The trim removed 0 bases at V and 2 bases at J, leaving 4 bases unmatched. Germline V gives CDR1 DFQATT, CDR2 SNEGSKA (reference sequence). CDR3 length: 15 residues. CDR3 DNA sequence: TGCAGTGCTAGAGATCCTAGCGGACCCTACAATGAGCAGTTCTTC. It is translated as CSARDPSGPYNEQFF.

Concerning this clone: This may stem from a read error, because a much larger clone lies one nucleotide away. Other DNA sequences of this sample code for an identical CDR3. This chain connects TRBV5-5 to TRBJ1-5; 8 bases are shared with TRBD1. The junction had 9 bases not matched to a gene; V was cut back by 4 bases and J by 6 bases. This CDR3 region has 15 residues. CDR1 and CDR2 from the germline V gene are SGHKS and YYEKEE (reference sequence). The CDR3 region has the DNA TGTGCCAGCAGCCTGACAGGGGCTGGGGGTCAGCCCCAGCATTTT. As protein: CASSLTGAGGQPQHF.

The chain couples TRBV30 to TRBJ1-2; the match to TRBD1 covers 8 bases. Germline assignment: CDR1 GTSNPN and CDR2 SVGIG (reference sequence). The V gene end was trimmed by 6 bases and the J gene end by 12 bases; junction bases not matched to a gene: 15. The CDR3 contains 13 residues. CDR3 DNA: TGTGCCTGCCGCGGACAGGGTTCGGGAAGTAACACCTTC. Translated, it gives CACRGQGSGSNTF.

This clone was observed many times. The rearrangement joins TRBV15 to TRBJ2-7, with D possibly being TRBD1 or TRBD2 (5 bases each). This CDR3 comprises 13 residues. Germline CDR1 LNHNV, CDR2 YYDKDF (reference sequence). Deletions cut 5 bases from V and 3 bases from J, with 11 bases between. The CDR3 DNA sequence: TGTGCCACCAGCGGCCGGGACGGCTACGAGCAGTACTTC. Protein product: CATSGRDGYEQYF.

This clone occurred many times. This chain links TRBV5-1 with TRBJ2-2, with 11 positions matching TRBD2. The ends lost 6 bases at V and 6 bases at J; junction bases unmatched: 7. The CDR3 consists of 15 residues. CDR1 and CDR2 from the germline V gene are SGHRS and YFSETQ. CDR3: CASTSSGRWAGELFF. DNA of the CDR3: TGCGCCAGCACCTCTAGCGGGAGGTGGGCCGGGGAGCTGTTTTTT.

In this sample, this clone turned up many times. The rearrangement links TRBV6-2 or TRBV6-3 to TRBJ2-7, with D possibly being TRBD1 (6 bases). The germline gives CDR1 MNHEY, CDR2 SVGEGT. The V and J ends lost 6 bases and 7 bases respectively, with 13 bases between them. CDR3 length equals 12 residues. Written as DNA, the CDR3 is TGTGCCAGCAGCTACAGGGTCTGGGAGCAGTACTTC. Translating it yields CASSYRVWEQYF.

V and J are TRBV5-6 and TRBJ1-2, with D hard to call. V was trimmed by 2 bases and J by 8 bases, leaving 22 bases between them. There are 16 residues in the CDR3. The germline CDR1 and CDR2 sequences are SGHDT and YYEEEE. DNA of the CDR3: TGTGCCAGCAGCTTTGGCGGTCTAAACGTGGGGAGAGGCTACACCTTC. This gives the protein CASSFGGLNVGRGYTF.

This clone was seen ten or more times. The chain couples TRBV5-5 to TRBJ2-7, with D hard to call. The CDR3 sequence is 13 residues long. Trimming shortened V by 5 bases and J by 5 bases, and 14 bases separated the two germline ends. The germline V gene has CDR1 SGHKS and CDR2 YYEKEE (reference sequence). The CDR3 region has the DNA TGTGCCAGCAGTCAGCAACCTATCGACGAGCAGTACTTC. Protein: CASSQQPIDEQYF. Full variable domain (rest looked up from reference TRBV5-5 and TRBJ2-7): DAGVTQSPTHLIKTRGQQVTLRCSPISGHKSVSWYQQVLGQGPQFIFQYYEKEERGRGNFPDRFSARQFPNYSSELNVNALLLGDSALYLCASSQQPIDEQYFGPGTRLTVT.

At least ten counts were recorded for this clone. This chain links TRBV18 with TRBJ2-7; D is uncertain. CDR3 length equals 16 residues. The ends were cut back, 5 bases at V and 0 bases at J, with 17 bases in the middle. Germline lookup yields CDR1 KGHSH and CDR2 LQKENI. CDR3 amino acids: CASSSSPFASSYEQYF. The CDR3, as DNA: TGTGCCAGCTCATCCAGTCCCTTCGCCAGCTCCTACGAGCAGTACTTC.

DNA for the CDR3: TGTGCCAGCAGCTTTCAAGAAGCCTACGAGCAGTACTTC. This gives the protein CASSFQEAYEQYF. The chain has TRBV6-1 and TRBJ2-7; D uncertain. Trimming stripped 6 bases from V and 2 bases from J, with 11 bases between. The germline gives CDR1 MNHNS, CDR2 SASEGT. This CDR3 has 13 residues.